These 9 T cell receptor beta chains share one sample of origin, sequenced in a study of cytomegalovirus exposure and HLA in healthy donors. The PCR was carried out with 60 Vbeta primers and 13 Jbeta primers. Sequenced by immunoSEQ multiplex PCR; TCRdb stores in-frame clones only, minus some. Among nearly 95,000 clones listed, less than 8% were seen once. Sequenced material: PBMCs. The receptors stem from a middle-aged man in good health and CMV-seronegative.

This clone was counted between two and nine times. The chain couples TRBV29-1 to TRBJ2-1; tentative D call: TRBD2 (6 bases). Trimming removed 5 bases at V and 8 bases at J, with 16 bases between. The CDR3 covers 13 residues. Germline V gene data show CDR1 as SQVTM and CDR2 as ANQGSEA. CDR3 in amino acids: CSVQEGEADEQFF. DNA of the CDR3: TGCAGCGTTCAGGAGGGAGAGGCGGATGAGCAGTTCTTC.

In this sample, this clone turned up a few times. CDR3 region: CASRRERETQYF. As DNA, the CDR3 is TGTGCCAGCAGACGGGAGCGAGAGACCCAGTACTTC. The rearrangement joins TRBV25-1 to TRBJ2-5; D may be TRBD2 (6 bases). The CDR3 is 12 residues long. V lost 6 bases and J lost 4, with 9 bases in between. Per germline, CDR1 MGHDK and CDR2 SYGVNS.

This clone turned up a few times. This chain connects TRBV30 to TRBJ1-3; D not certain. This CDR3 has 16 amino acids. With 3 bases removed from V and 6 bases from J, the gap between germline ends came to 21 bases. Germline values: CDR1 GTSNPN, CDR2 SVGIG (reference sequence). The CDR3 bases are TGTGCCTGGAGACCTTTCCGGGGAGGCACTGTAAACACCATATATTTT. Translating it yields CAWRPFRGGTVNTIYF.

The chain joins TRBV5-5 to TRBJ2-7; D possibly corresponds to TRBD2 (6 bases). CDR1 is SGHKS and CDR2 is YYEKEE in the germline V gene (reference sequence). V lost 0 bases, J lost 7 bases, and 11 bases lay in between. The CDR3 consists of 13 residues. The CDR3 is CASSLVGGIEQYF. The CDR3 DNA reads as TGTGCCAGCAGCTTGGTGGGGGGAATTGAGCAGTACTTC.

This clone turned up a few times. This rearrangement joins TRBV7-3 to TRBJ1-3; D not resolved. Trimming took 4 bases from V and 0 from J, leaving 4 bases between them. The CDR3 extends over 13 amino acids. The germline V gene encodes CDR1 SGHTA and CDR2 FQGTGA. The CDR3 protein is CASSSSSGNTIYF. For the CDR3, the DNA is TGTGCCAGCAGCTCCTCCTCTGGAAACACCATATATTTT.

This clone was observed at least ten times. The chain uses TRBV15 and TRBJ2-3, with 12 bases aligning to TRBD2. Trimming cost V 4 bases and J 2 bases; bases outside gene matches: 1. Germline CDR1 LNHNV, CDR2 YYDKDF (reference sequence). The CDR3 is 15 residues long. The DNA for the CDR3 is TGTGCCACCAGCACTAGCGGGGGGGCCACAGATACGCAGTATTTT. This translates into CATSTSGGATDTQYF.

The genes are TRBV19 and TRBJ1-4; TRBD1 agrees at 8 bases. In germline, CDR1 is LNHDA, CDR2 SQIVND (reference sequence). This CDR3 has 15 residues. With V trimmed by 4 bases and J by 4 bases, 5 bases remained unmatched. CDR3: CASSTGQGGNEKLFF. The CDR3 DNA follows: TGTGCCAGTAGTACTGGACAGGGTGGTAATGAAAAACTGTTTTTT.

The gene calls are TRBV15 and TRBJ1-1; perhaps TRBD1 as D (6 bases). The CDR3 has 12 residues. V lost 8 bases, J lost 4 bases, and 11 bases lay in between. Looked up from germline, CDR1 is LNHNV and CDR2 is YYDKDF (reference sequence). CDR3 sequence reads: CATGGAGTEAFF. Written as DNA, the CDR3 is TGTGCCACCGGGGGGGCAGGCACTGAAGCTTTCTTT. The variable domain in full, completed from reference TRBV15 and TRBJ1-1, reads DAMVIQNPRYQVTQFGKPVTLSCSQTLNHNVMYWYQQKSSQAPKLLFHYYDKDFNNEADTPDNFQSRRPNTSFCFLDIRSPGLGDTAMYLCATGGAGTEAFFGQGTRLTVV.

The rearrangement links TRBV7-9 to TRBJ2-3, with 7 bases aligning to TRBD2. The CDR3 runs to 16 residues. With V trimmed by 2 bases and J by 2 bases, 7 bases remained unmatched. From germline, CDR1 is SEHNR and CDR2 FQNEAQ (reference sequence). CDR3 sequence reads: CASSLITSANTDTQYF. In DNA, the CDR3 is TGTGCCAGCAGCTTAATCACTAGCGCGAACACAGATACGCAGTATTTT.